This record looks at one T cell receptor (beta chain) sequence and its context. What it recognizes is unknown. The study reverse transcribed the entire isolated RNA, so it sequenced expressed TCRB transcripts. Sequencing of naive, central memory and regulatory T cell samples gave an average of roughly 4 million reads. Generated by immunoSEQ multiplex PCR, the TCRdb table keeps only in-frame clones and is missing some. The sample shows almost 350,000 clones, approximately 9.9% of them seen only once. The ends were cut back, 2 bases at V and 5 bases at J, with 19 bases in the middle. The CDR3 runs to 16 residues. CDR1 and CDR2 (germline): LGHNA, YSLEER. The data were obtained in a study of beta chain features in type 1 diabetes. Study information: Examined across all samples were some 99 million sorted cells. Broader study findings: PCR may have favored shorter templates equally in patients and controls. Type 1 diabetes patients had TCRB CDR3s that were shorter (moderately but significantly so) in all four CD4+ subsets. An over-representation of cells with high TCR expression could result from cDNA sequencing.

The V call is TRBV4-3, the J call TRBJ2-7, with D tentatively TRBD1 (7 bases). The origin of this receptor is a man aged 25 to 40 with type 1 diabetes. The sequenced sample consisted of central memory CD4+ T cells from blood. CDR3 DNA: TGCGCCAGCAGCCAACTTAGACAGGGAGGATGGAACGAGCAGTACTTC. Its protein is CASSQLRQGGWNEQYF.